This T cell receptor beta chain was sequenced for a study of T cell repertoires in cytomegalovirus infection. Overall study context: Matching HLA type, along with CMV infection, was indicated by public TCR beta signatures. Broader study findings: Dominating the ex vivo response were TCR beta clonotypes that were CMV-specific and HLA-C-restricted. Cumulative frequency (of public TCR beta family members) identified carriers of CMV plus the relevant HLA.

A single record per CDR3 protein comes from TCRdb applying MiXCR to the reads. The sample lists about 920,000 distinct CDR3 sequences, approximately 32% occurring once. This clonotype was found many times. The antigen is undetermined. This CDR3 has 16 amino acids. Germline lookup yields CDR1 SEHNR and CDR2 FQNEAQ (reference sequence). V lost 1 base and J lost 1, with 11 bases in between. This clonotype was obtained from a human donor in good health (CMV status not recorded). Some clones in this sample may be carry-over from other donors' samples. The sequenced sample was cultured CD8+ T cells from PBMCs, obtained from culture after CMV antigen stimulation. The rearrangement joins TRBV7-9 to TRBJ2-4; the D is unclear. CDR3 in amino acids: CASSLGGRTAKNIQYF. CDR3 DNA: TGTGCCAGCAGCTTAGGTGGCAGGACCGCCAAAAACATTCAGTACTTC. The full variable domain, in which reference TRBV7-9 and TRBJ2-4 provide the parts outside the CDR3, is DTGVSQNPRHKITKRGQNVTFRCDPISEHNRLYWYRQTLGQGPEFLTYFQNEAQLEKSRLLSDRFSAERPKGSFSTLEIQRTEQGDSAMYLCASSLGGRTAKNIQYFGAGTRLSVL.